The entry below gives a single TCR beta chain sequence along with its context. Sequencing was performed with immunoSEQ multiplex PCR; in TCRdb, only in-frame clones are kept and a portion is missing. Among under 55,000 clones listed, roughly 80% were seen once. Trimming took off 6 bases at V and 9 bases at J, with 12 bases between the two ends. The CDR3 loop spans 12 amino acids. In germline, CDR1 is LNHDA, CDR2 SQIVND (reference sequence). This sample stems from a study of blood T cell repertoires in COVID-19. The wider study: Some COVID-19 samples were acute and others convalescent; all came from the United States, Italy and Spain. The analysed material was cDNA or gDNA that came from T cells, B-cell-depleted T cells, or PBMCs.

V usage is TRBV19 and J usage is TRBJ2-1, with D maybe TRBD2 (6 bases). The sequencing sample was made of peripheral blood. The TCR comes from a human donor in a cohort sampled during active COVID-19. For the CDR3, the DNA is TGTGCCAGTAGCCGCCGGGAGAGTGAGCAGTTCTTC. Amino acids: CASSRRESEQFF.